This is a list of T cell receptor beta chains from one sample in a study of CD8 T cells in Susac syndrome. TCRdb itself ran the immunoSEQ multiplex PCR reads through MiXCR, one entry per CDR3 protein. The sample holds some 190,000 distinct CDR3 sequences, under 97% seen once. The sequenced sample was CD4+ T cells from PBMCs. These TCRs come from a human donor with multiple sclerosis. Both conserved end residues are part of each CDR3. The D gene is left open where the match is weak. Clone sizes are given selectively: once, few, many, or a class where the clone is expanded.

size	V	D	J	DNA	CDR3
NA	TRBV7-9	NA	TRBJ1-1	TGTGCCAGCAGCCCCCACCGGGACATCGTATTTCGCACTGAAGCTTTCTTT	CASSPHRDIVFRTEAFF
NA	TRBV7-9	TRBD1	TRBJ2-1	TGTGCCAGCAGCTCGGGACAGGGATTTTACAATGAGCAGTTCTTC	CASSSGQGFYNEQFF
NA	TRBV29-1	NA	TRBJ2-7	TGCAGCATTCCCCAAGGAGTTTTACAGTACTTC	CSIPQGVLQYF
NA	TRBV6-2/TRBV6-3	NA	TRBJ2-7	TGTGCCAGCGTACGGGTCGGGCACTACGAGCAGTACTTC	CASVRVGHYEQYF
NA	TRBV10-3	NA	TRBJ2-1	TGTGCCATCGGTGACCTCAATGAGCAGTTCTTC	CAIGDLNEQFF
NA	TRBV25-1	NA	TRBJ1-6	TGTGCCAGCATCGGGGGAGGGACGCTCTTGGCTTCACCCCTCCACTTT	CASIGGGTLLASPLHF
NA	TRBV7-9	NA	TRBJ1-2	TGTGCCAGCAGCCCTGCAGGCGTCTATGGCTACACCTTC	CASSPAGVYGYTF
NA	TRBV5-1	TRBD1	TRBJ1-2	TGCGCCAGCAGCTCCGGGACAGGACGGCACTATGGCTACACCTTC	CASSSGTGRHYGYTF
NA	TRBV3-1	NA	TRBJ1-1	TGTGCCAGCAGTTCTACCCGGGGAGCTGAAGCTTTCTTT	CASSSTRGAEAFF
NA	TRBV20-1	NA	TRBJ2-1	TGCAGTGCTAGAGGCGGGAGTCAGGGGACTTACAATGAGCAGTTCTTC	CSARGGSQGTYNEQFF
few	TRBV18	NA	TRBJ2-7	TGTGCCAGCTCACCACCCGGGGGCTACGAGCAGTACTTC	CASSPPGGYEQYF
NA	TRBV20-1	TRBD1	TRBJ2-7	TGCAGTGCTAGATTGAACAGGGGTGGGTACGAGCAGTACTTC	CSARLNRGGYEQYF
NA	TRBV3-1	TRBD1	TRBJ1-6	TGTGCCACCGCGACAGGGCCTTCACCCCTCCACTTT	CATATGPSPLHF
NA	TRBV4-1	NA	TRBJ1-6	TGCGCCAGCAGCCACTACGCAGAAGACCGGCCCCTCCACTTT	CASSHYAEDRPLHF
once	TRBV29-1	NA	TRBJ2-7	TGCAGCGTTGTAGGCCTGGACGAGCAGTACTTC	CSVVGLDEQYF
NA	TRBV4-2	NA	TRBJ1-2	TGTGCCAGCAGCCAAGAAAGGGGTACTGGCTACACCTTC	CASSQERGTGYTF
NA	TRBV4-1	NA	TRBJ2-3	TGCGCCAGCAGCCAAGCCGGTTCGACGGGGGCAGATACGCAGTATTTT	CASSQAGSTGADTQYF
NA	TRBV5-1	NA	TRBJ2-2	TGCGCCAGCAGCGTACTAGGGTTTTCACCTGCCGGGGAGCTGTTTTTT	CASSVLGFSPAGELFF
NA	TRBV29-1	NA	TRBJ1-3	TGCAGCGCCTCTCTGAGGAACACCATATATTTT	CSASLRNTIYF
NA	TRBV6-2/TRBV6-3	NA	TRBJ2-1	TGTGCCAGCAGAAACAGGGTGCATGAGCAGTTCTTC	CASRNRVHEQFF
once	TRBV28	NA	TRBJ2-7	TGTGCCAGCAGTCTAAGGCCGGGACGTGATCGTGGCGAGCAGTACTTC	CASSLRPGRDRGEQYF
NA	TRBV7-2	TRBD2	TRBJ2-7	TGTGCCAGCAGCCGCCAAGGGGCTAGCGGGGCCCAAGCACCCTACGAGCAGTACTTC	CASSRQGASGAQAPYEQYF
NA	TRBV27	TRBD1	TRBJ1-6	TGTGCCAGCAGTTTCAGGGGGCGCGGTTCACCCCTCCACTTT	CASSFRGRGSPLHF
NA	TRBV20-1	NA	TRBJ2-1	TGCAGTGCTAGAGATCCCCTGAGGGGAGATGAGCAGTTCTTC	CSARDPLRGDEQFF
NA	TRBV20-1	TRBD2	TRBJ2-1	TGCAGTGCTAGACTAGCGGCCTACAATGAGCAGTTCTTC	CSARLAAYNEQFF
NA	TRBV24-1	NA	TRBJ1-4	TGTGCCACCAGTCGCCCTTCGCTCGGTGAAAAACTGTTTTTT	CATSRPSLGEKLFF
NA	TRBV2	TRBD1	TRBJ2-5	TGTGCCAGCCCGACAGGGGGCTTGGTGGAGACCCAGTACTTC	CASPTGGLVETQYF
once	TRBV24-1	TRBD1	TRBJ2-5	TGTGCCACCAGTCCCACAGGGGTGGCGGAGACCCAGTACTTC	CATSPTGVAETQYF
NA	TRBV29-1	TRBD1	TRBJ2-3	TGCAGCGTTGAAGGCTCTAACCCGGGACAGGGGGCTCTGGATACGCAGTATTTT	CSVEGSNPGQGALDTQYF
NA	TRBV20-1	NA	TRBJ1-3	TGCAGTGTAAGGGGTGCTGGAAACACCATATATTTT	CSVRGAGNTIYF
NA	TRBV29-1	NA	TRBJ1-2	TGCAGCGCGGGGGGCTCCTATGGCTACACCTTC	CSAGGSYGYTF
NA	TRBV30	NA	TRBJ2-7	TGTGCCTGGAGTAACTCCTACGAGCAGTACTTC	CAWSNSYEQYF
NA	TRBV29-1	NA	TRBJ2-5	TGCAGCGTTTCTGGCGGGGGCCGGGAGACCCAGTACTTC	CSVSGGGRETQYF
once	TRBV27	NA	TRBJ2-7	TGTGCCAGCAGTTTACGCGTGGGGGTTAGCTCCTACGAGCAGTACTTC	CASSLRVGVSSYEQYF
NA	TRBV7-9	NA	TRBJ1-1	TGTGCCAGCAGCTTAGAGGGGTTAGGTAACACTGAAGCTTTCTTT	CASSLEGLGNTEAFF
NA	TRBV20-1	NA	TRBJ1-6	TGCAGTGCTAGACGCACGATTTTAGGTTCACCCCTCCACTTT	CSARRTILGSPLHF
NA	TRBV6-5	TRBD1	TRBJ2-2	TGTGCCTCACAACAGGGGGTGAACACCGGGGAGCTGTTTTTT	CASQQGVNTGELFF
NA	TRBV27	NA	TRBJ2-6	TGTGCCAGCAGTCAAGGGACTGGGGCCAACGTCCTGACTTTC	CASSQGTGANVLTF
NA	TRBV5-1	NA	TRBJ2-1	TGCGCCATCAACGAAGGGGGTGAGCAGTTCTTC	CAINEGGEQFF
NA	TRBV12-3/TRBV12-4	NA	TRBJ1-6	TGTGCCAGCAGTTGGAGGGACGCCTATAATTCACCCCTCCACTTT	CASSWRDAYNSPLHF
NA	TRBV20-1	TRBD1	TRBJ1-4	TGCAGTGCTAGTCCCGGGACAGGGGTAGAAAAACTGTTTTTT	CSASPGTGVEKLFF
NA	TRBV3-1	NA	TRBJ2-6	TGTGCCAGCAGCCAAGATATGGGCTCTGGGGCCAACGTCCTGACTTTC	CASSQDMGSGANVLTF
NA	TRBV5-4	NA	TRBJ2-7	TGTGCCAGCAGCTATCCGGGACTCGGCGTCTACGAGCAGTACTTC	CASSYPGLGVYEQYF
NA	TRBV28	TRBD1	TRBJ1-2	TGTGCCAGCAGTTTATACCCCGGGGGGACAGTCTATGGCTACACCTTC	CASSLYPGGTVYGYTF
NA	TRBV28	TRBD1	TRBJ2-3	TGTGCCAGCCGATGGACAGGGAGCACAGATACGCAGTATTTT	CASRWTGSTDTQYF
NA	TRBV30	NA	TRBJ1-6	TGTGCCTGGAGTACCCAGAAGGATTCACCCCTCCACTTT	CAWSTQKDSPLHF
NA	TRBV2	NA	TRBJ2-3	TGTGCCAGCAGTGAGAGACTGGCTAGCACAGATACGCAGTATTTT	CASSERLASTDTQYF
NA	TRBV12-3/TRBV12-4	TRBD1	TRBJ2-5	TGTGCCAGCAGTCCCTTAGACAGGGACCAAGAGACCCAGTACTTC	CASSPLDRDQETQYF
NA	TRBV30	NA	TRBJ2-3	TGTGCCTGGAGTGACATAAGAGATACGCAGTATTTT	CAWSDIRDTQYF
NA	TRBV6-5	NA	TRBJ1-2	TGTGCCAGCAGTGTGACTGATAACTATGGCTACACCTTC	CASSVTDNYGYTF
NA	TRBV20-1	NA	TRBJ2-7	TGCAGTGCTACTGACAGTTCCTACGAGCAGTACTTC	CSATDSSYEQYF
NA	TRBV7-9	NA	TRBJ2-3	TGTGCCATCCTCAGCGGGTTAAGCACAGATACGCAGTATTTT	CAILSGLSTDTQYF
NA	TRBV9	TRBD2	TRBJ2-3	TGTGCCAGCAGCGTAGAGGCGGGGGTTAGGGATACGCAGTATTTT	CASSVEAGVRDTQYF
NA	TRBV3-1	NA	TRBJ1-2	TGTGCCAGCAGCCAATTTGCTGCCCTCTATGGCTACACCTTC	CASSQFAALYGYTF